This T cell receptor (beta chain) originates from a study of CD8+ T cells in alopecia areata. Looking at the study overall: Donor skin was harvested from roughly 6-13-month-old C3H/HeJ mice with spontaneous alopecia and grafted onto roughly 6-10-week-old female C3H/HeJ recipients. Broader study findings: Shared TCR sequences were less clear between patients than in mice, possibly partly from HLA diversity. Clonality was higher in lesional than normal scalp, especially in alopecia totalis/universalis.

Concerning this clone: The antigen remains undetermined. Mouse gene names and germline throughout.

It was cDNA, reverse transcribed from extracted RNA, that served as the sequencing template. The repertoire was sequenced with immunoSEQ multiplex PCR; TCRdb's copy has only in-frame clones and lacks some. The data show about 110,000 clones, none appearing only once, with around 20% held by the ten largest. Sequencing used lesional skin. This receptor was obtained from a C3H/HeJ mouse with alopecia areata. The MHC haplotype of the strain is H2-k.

Incomplete CDR3 DNA: TGTGCCAGCAGTCGGACAGGGAAAGGGAAC. This codes for CASSRTGKGN. The entire CDR3 is CASSRTGKGNTLYF. V gene TRBV13-3 combines with J gene TRBJ2-4, with TRBD1 matching 8 bases. The observed sequence ends 4 residues before the CDR3 terminus, with the missing tail filled in from the germline J gene. Germline CDR1 reads NNHDY; CDR2 reads SYVADS. The CDR3 is 14 residues long.